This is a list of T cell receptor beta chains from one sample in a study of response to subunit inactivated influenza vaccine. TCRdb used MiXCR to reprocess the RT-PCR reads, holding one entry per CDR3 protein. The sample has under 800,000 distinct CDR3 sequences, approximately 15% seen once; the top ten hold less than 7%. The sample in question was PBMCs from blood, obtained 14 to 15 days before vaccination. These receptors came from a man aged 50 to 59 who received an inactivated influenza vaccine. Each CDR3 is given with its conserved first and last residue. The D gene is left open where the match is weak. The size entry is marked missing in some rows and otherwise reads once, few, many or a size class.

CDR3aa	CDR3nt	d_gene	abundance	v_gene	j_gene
CTSSQEMDSTYEQYF	TGCACCAGCAGCCAAGAAATGGACAGCACCTACGAGCAGTACTTC	-	-	TRBV1	TRBJ2-7
CASSSYNPDRKKYEQYF	TGTGCCAGCAGCTCGTACAACCCGGACAGGAAGAAGTACGAGCAGTACTTC	TRBD1	many	TRBV7-8	TRBJ2-7
CASSRGQGPSSPLHF	TGCGCCAGCAGCAGGGGGCAGGGTCCTAGTTCACCCCTCCACTTT	TRBD1	few	TRBV5-1	TRBJ1-6
CASRARDSNPYEQYF	TGTGCCAGCAGGGCCCGGGACAGTAATCCCTACGAGCAGTACTTC	TRBD1	-	TRBV6-1	TRBJ2-7
CASSFMNTEAFF	TGTGCCAGCAGTTTTATGAACACTGAAGCTTTCTTT	-	many	TRBV28	TRBJ1-1
CASSLGSWGGAEAFF	TGCGCCAGCAGCTTGGGATCTTGGGGGGGGGCTGAAGCTTTCTTT	-	few	TRBV5-1	TRBJ1-1
CASHRASGSTDTQYF	TGTGCCAGCCATCGGGCTAGCGGTAGCACAGATACGCAGTATTTT	TRBD2	-	TRBV6-2/TRBV6-3	TRBJ2-3
CASSSRTPTPHGYTF	TGTGCCAGCAGCTCGAGGACGCCAACACCCCATGGCTACACCTTC	-	few	TRBV7-2	TRBJ1-2
CASSLAGGSISRDIQYF	TGCGCCAGCAGCTTGGCAGGGGGCTCGATATCCCGGGACATTCAGTACTTC	TRBD1	few	TRBV5-1	TRBJ2-4
CASSLGWTGLYTGELFF	TGTGCCAGCAGCTTAGGTTGGACAGGACTATACACCGGGGAGCTGTTTTTT	-	-	TRBV7-9	TRBJ2-2
CASSLTGSQETQYF	TGTGCCAGCAGCTTAACGGGCAGCCAAGAGACCCAGTACTTC	-	-	TRBV7-3	TRBJ2-5
CASSPTHGADTQYF	TGCGCCAGCAGCCCCACACACGGGGCAGATACGCAGTATTTT	-	few	TRBV4-1	TRBJ2-3
CATSRGAPMDTGELFF	TGTGCCACCAGCAGAGGGGCTCCGATGGACACCGGGGAGCTGTTTTTT	-	many	TRBV15	TRBJ2-2
CASTVPGQGSYEQYF	TGTGCCAGCACCGTCCCGGGACAGGGGTCCTACGAGCAGTACTTC	TRBD1	-	TRBV2	TRBJ2-7
CASSSIDWSSYNEQFF	TGTGCCAGCAGTTCAATAGACTGGAGCTCCTACAATGAGCAGTTCTTC	-	many	TRBV12-3/TRBV12-4	TRBJ2-1
CASSEAVGPLGNTIYF	TGTGCCAGCAGTGAAGCGGTGGGGCCTCTGGGAAACACCATATATTTT	-	few	TRBV6-1	TRBJ1-3
CAWASGGRGTQYF	TGTGCCTGGGCTAGCGGGGGCCGGGGGACCCAGTACTTC	TRBD2	once	TRBV30	TRBJ2-5
CSARKQGLNTEAFF	TGCAGTGCTAGAAAGCAGGGGCTGAACACTGAAGCTTTCTTT	-	many	TRBV20-1	TRBJ1-1